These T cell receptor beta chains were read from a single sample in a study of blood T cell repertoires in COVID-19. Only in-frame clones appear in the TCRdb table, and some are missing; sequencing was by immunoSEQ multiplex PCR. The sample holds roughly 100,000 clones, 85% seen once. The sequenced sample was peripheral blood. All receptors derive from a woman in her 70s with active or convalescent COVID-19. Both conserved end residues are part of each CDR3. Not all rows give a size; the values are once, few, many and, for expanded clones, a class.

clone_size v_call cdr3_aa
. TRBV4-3 CASSHGGSSYNEQFF
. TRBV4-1 CASSQDRAREQYF
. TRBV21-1 CASSKAQTGGSEKLFF
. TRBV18 CASSPLPGGDEQYF
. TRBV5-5 CASSSLQGAQGYTF
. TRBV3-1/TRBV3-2 CASSPRDRNTEAFF
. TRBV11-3 CASSFTSGRSTDTQYF
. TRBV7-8 CASSLEAGGWVTEAFF
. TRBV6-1 CASSEALDRLYGYTF
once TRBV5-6 CASSPAGRGSYEQYF
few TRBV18 CASSHHRLDRGNTEAFF
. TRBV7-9 CASSPSLLAVGYNEQFF
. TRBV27 CASSFWGGNSPLHF
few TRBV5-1 CASSLVSSGNHEQYF
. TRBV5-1 CASSWGSDRSNYGYTF
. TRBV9 CASSVVDLSEQYF
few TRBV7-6 CASSLSSGTRVETQYF
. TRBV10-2 CASSETVGNTIYF
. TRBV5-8 CASSLGTGYSGNTIYF
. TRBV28 CASSVLSGRTGQDTQYF
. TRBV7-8 CASSQTVGYTF
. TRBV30 CAWSVGTGEVEQYF
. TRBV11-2 CASSLRGLDNSPLHF
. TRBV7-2 CASSSRTGTDEQYF
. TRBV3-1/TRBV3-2 CASSQDESGRGDEQFF
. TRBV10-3 CAISGQQGTTEAFF
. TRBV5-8 CASSLRGFPYEQYF
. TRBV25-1 CASSGLGSSNHEQYF
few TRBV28 CASRQGPNQPQHF
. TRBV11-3 CASSLDGTTQETQYF
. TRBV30 CAWSEAPQLVFNWNEQFF
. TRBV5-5 CASSLVGYSTGALNTEAFF
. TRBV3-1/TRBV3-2 CASSPRDLRGGYTF
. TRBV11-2 CASSLGNNGAEAFF
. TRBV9 CASSVAGRGGTDTQYF
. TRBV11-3 CATEGLGNTGELFF
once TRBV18 CASSPIPSAQETQYF
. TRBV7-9 CASSLSSGSTDTQYF